One sample yielded the 30 T cell receptor beta chains listed below, sequenced in a study of T-cell memory formation after mild COVID-19. TCRdb independently ran MiXCR on the 5' RACE reads; one entry per CDR3 protein. Among about 29,000 distinct CDR3 sequences listed, more than 15% were seen once. The sample comprised PBMCs or a T cell subset sorted from them (not recorded which). The receptors stem from an adult who had mild COVID-19 (a few samples of this study predate the infection). Cell type and time point are not known.

This clonotype showed up many times. This chain connects TRBV20-1 to TRBJ1-1, with TRBD1 matching over 7 bases. Germline loops: CDR1 DFQATT, CDR2 SNEGSKA (reference sequence). V dropped 5 bases and J dropped 5; count of bases not matched to a gene: 11. This CDR3 has 14 amino acids. The CDR3 bases are TGCAGTGCTCGACGACAGGGAATCGTTACTGAAGCTTTCTTT. This gives the protein CSARRQGIVTEAFF.

This clonotype was picked up many times. The rearrangement uses TRBV12-3 or TRBV12-4 and TRBJ1-2, with no clear D. Trimming took 4 bases from V and 6 from J, leaving 12 bases between them. This CDR3 region has 13 residues. DNA for the CDR3: TGTGCCAGCAGTTCCCCTCGAGGAAATGGCTACACCTTC. Translation: CASSSPRGNGYTF.

This clonotype has ten or more counts. J is TRBJ2-1 and V is TRBV24-1; 9 bases match TRBD1. V shed 7 bases, J shed 1 base, and the junction held 1 base outside the gene matches. CDR1 is KGHDR, CDR2 SFDVKD, per germline. The CDR3 consists of 14 residues. The CDR3 DNA follows: TGTGCCACCAGGACAGGGGGTTCCTACAATGAGCAGTTCTTC. It yields the protein CATRTGGSYNEQFF.

The chain uses TRBV24-1 and TRBJ2-5; the match to TRBD1 covers 9 bases. The germline gives CDR1 KGHDR, CDR2 SFDVKD. Unmatched junction bases numbered 5, after V lost 4 bases and J lost 0 bases. The CDR3 covers 16 residues. The CDR3 region is CATSESGTGNQETQYF. The CDR3, as DNA: TGTGCCACCAGTGAATCCGGGACAGGGAACCAAGAGACCCAGTACTTC.

This clonotype was picked up many times. The chain combines TRBV7-2 with TRBJ2-3; the D is unclear. Trimming removed 3 bases at V and 2 bases at J, with 3 bases between. The germline V gene has CDR1 SGHTA and CDR2 FQGNSA. The CDR3 covers 12 residues. The CDR3 spells CASSFFTDTQYF. The CDR3 DNA reads as TGTGCCAGCAGCTTTTTCACAGATACGCAGTATTTT.

As DNA, the CDR3 is TGCAGCGTTGTCCCAGGGGCCTCCTACGAGCAGTACTTC. The encoded protein is CSVVPGASYEQYF. V gene TRBV29-1 combines with J gene TRBJ2-7, with D possibly matching TRBD1 (6 bases). The CDR3 totals 13 residues. V lost 4 bases, J lost 0 bases, and 10 bases lay in between. The germline CDR1 and CDR2 sequences are SQVTM and ANQGSEA.

This clonotype was detected many times. The V and J genes are TRBV24-1 and TRBJ2-3; unclear D gene. CDR3 size: 14 residues. Germline assignment: CDR1 KGHDR and CDR2 SFDVKD. V was cut by 5 bases and J by 2 bases, with 10 bases left in between. CDR3 sequence: CATSVGGNTDTQYF. In DNA form, the CDR3 reads TGTGCCACCAGTGTAGGTGGGAACACAGATACGCAGTATTTT.

This clonotype was recorded at least ten times. The gene calls are TRBV10-3 and TRBJ1-2; TRBD1 might be the D (5 bases). V was cut by 0 bases and J by 4 bases, with 15 bases left in between. CDR1 and CDR2 (germline): ENHRY, SYGVKD. This CDR3 is built from 16 residues. This chain's CDR3 is CAISESRGRSTYGYTF. In DNA, the CDR3 is TGTGCCATCAGTGAGTCGAGGGGACGGAGCACCTATGGCTACACCTTC.

The chain recombines TRBV7-2 with TRBJ2-1; D not resolved. Trimming removed 8 bases at V and 8 bases at J, with 19 bases between. The CDR3 contains 14 residues. Germline lookup yields CDR1 SGHTA and CDR2 FQGNSA. This CDR3 is CASVKDGFIDEQFF. Here the CDR3 DNA reads TGTGCCAGCGTAAAAGACGGTTTTATCGATGAGCAGTTCTTC.

In its sample, this clonotype was seen many times. The gene calls are TRBV7-2 and TRBJ1-4, with 9 bases that match TRBD1. Trimming removed 5 bases from V and 8 bases from J; junction bases left unmatched: 9. The CDR3 consists of 15 residues. Germline V gene lookup returns CDR1 SGHTA and CDR2 FQGNSA. The CDR3 DNA reads as TGTGCCAGCAGCCCCACGGGACAGGGTGGCGAAAAACTGTTTTTT. It specifies CASSPTGQGGEKLFF. The full variable domain, completed using reference TRBV7-2 and TRBJ1-4, is GAGVSQSPSNKVTEKGKDVELRCDPISGHTALYWYRQSLGQGLEFLIYFQGNSAPDKSGLPSDRFSAERTGGSVSTLTIQRTQQEDSAVYLCASSPTGQGGEKLFFGSGTQLSVL.

This clonotype was seen ten or more times. J is TRBJ2-5 and V is TRBV18; D is ambiguous. This CDR3 has 14 residues. V shed 0 bases and J shed 7 bases, with 12 bases lying between them. CDR1 is KGHSH, CDR2 LQKENI, per germline. CDR3 region: CASSPPSLPGTQYF. The CDR3 coding sequence is TGTGCCAGCTCACCACCATCCCTCCCGGGGACCCAGTACTTC.

This clonotype appeared many times. This chain joins TRBV5-1 and TRBJ1-2; no firm D call. CDR1 and CDR2 (germline): SGHRS, YFSETQ. Trimming removed 2 bases from V and 2 bases from J, with 13 bases in between. This CDR3 is 15 amino acids long. CDR3 sequence reads: CASSFGQTGNYGYTF. The DNA for the CDR3 is TGCGCCAGCAGCTTCGGTCAAACGGGAAACTATGGCTACACCTTC.

This clonotype was seen repeatedly, ten times or more. This chain uses TRBV5-1 with TRBJ1-2, with a weak D call TRBD1 (6 bases). Trimming cost V 1 base and J 6 bases, with 10 bases left between them. The germline gives CDR1 SGHRS, CDR2 YFSETQ. The CDR3 length is 13 residues. The CDR3 loop reads CASSLTGTHGYTF. The DNA for the CDR3 is TGCGCCAGCAGCTTGACAGGGACCCATGGCTACACCTTC.

This clonotype appeared a few times. The CDR3 sequence: CASSQAFGAGIEQFF. The CDR3 bases are TGCGCCAGCAGCCAAGCGTTTGGAGCGGGAATTGAGCAGTTCTTC. The chain combines TRBV4-3 with TRBJ2-1; TRBD2 aligns across 7 bases. The ends lost 1 base at V and 9 bases at J; junction bases unmatched: 9. Germline V gene sequence: CDR1 LGHNA, CDR2 YSLEER. The CDR3 has 15 residues.

The V gene is TRBV20-1, the J gene TRBJ2-2; 11 bases are a match to TRBD1. Germline loops: CDR1 DFQATT, CDR2 SNEGSKA (reference sequence). V shed 0 bases, J shed 5 bases, and the junction held 8 bases outside the gene matches. This CDR3 has 17 amino acids. The CDR3 sequence: CSARDPGTGGLTGELFF. The CDR3 region has the DNA TGCAGTGCTAGAGATCCCGGGACAGGGGGATTAACCGGGGAGCTGTTTTTT.

This clonotype was counted between two and nine times. This sequence joins TRBV20-1 and TRBJ2-7; no clear D gene. CDR3 size: 11 residues. CDR1 and CDR2 (germline): DFQATT, SNEGSKA (reference sequence). The germline V and J ends were trimmed by 6 bases and 5 bases, with 11 bases remaining between them. The CDR3 spells CSAPLHDEQYF. CDR3 sequence (DNA): TGCAGTGCCCCCCTACATGACGAGCAGTACTTC.

The CDR3 loop reads CSARDERGWDYGYTF. In DNA form, the CDR3 reads TGCAGTGCTAGAGATGAGAGGGGTTGGGACTATGGCTACACCTTC. The chain couples TRBV20-1 to TRBJ1-2; a possible D gene is TRBD1 (5 bases). Trimming pared 0 bases from V and 3 bases from J, leaving 14 bases between. The germline gives CDR1 DFQATT, CDR2 SNEGSKA (reference sequence). This CDR3 region has 15 residues.

The gene calls are TRBV20-1 and TRBJ1-2, with D possibly TRBD1 on 5 matching bases. With 1 base removed from V and 2 bases from J, the gap between germline ends came to 11 bases. The CDR3 consists of 14 residues. The germline V gene encodes CDR1 DFQATT and CDR2 SNEGSKA (reference sequence). CDR3 nucleotide sequence: TGCAGTGCTAGAGGAATGACAGTGAACTATGGCTACACCTTC. Encoded protein: CSARGMTVNYGYTF.

This clonotype was seen a single time. This chain uses TRBV20-1 with TRBJ2-3, with 10 nucleotides matching TRBD2. CDR3 length: 16 amino acids. CDR1 and CDR2 (germline): DFQATT, SNEGSKA (reference sequence). V was pared by 1 base and J by 2 bases, with 6 bases of the junction left unmatched. CDR3 amino acids: CSARGRTSGTTDTQYF. The DNA of the CDR3 is TGCAGTGCTAGAGGTAGGACTAGCGGAACCACAGATACGCAGTATTTT.

In its sample, this clonotype was seen many times. The J gene is TRBJ2-7, the V gene TRBV27; 11 bases fit TRBD1. Germline trimming cut 4 bases from V and 3 bases from J; bases unmatched to any gene: 5. This CDR3 is 15 amino acids long. CDR1 and CDR2 from the germline V gene are MNHEY and SMNVEV (reference sequence). The CDR3 reads CASSSAGTGGYEQYF. In nucleotides, the CDR3 is TGTGCCAGCAGTTCAGCCGGGACAGGGGGCTACGAGCAGTACTTC.

This clonotype was counted ten times or more. The V and J genes are TRBV20-1 and TRBJ2-7; 8 bases align to TRBD2. Germline assignment: CDR1 DFQATT and CDR2 SNEGSKA (reference sequence). The CDR3 is 13 amino acids. Trimming cost V 4 bases and J 4 bases; bases outside gene matches: 6. CDR3 residues: CSATGGDLYEQYF. CDR3 in DNA: TGCAGTGCTACGGGGGGGGATCTATACGAGCAGTACTTC.

This clonotype ranks as medium-sized. The chain links TRBV5-1 to TRBJ2-5; 7 nucleotides align to TRBD2. V gave up 1 base and J gave up 1 base; unmatched junction bases: 4. This CDR3 has 15 amino acids. CDR1 is SGHRS, CDR2 YFSETQ, per germline. CDR3: CASSLTSVFQETQYF. CDR3 DNA: TGCGCCAGCAGCTTGACTAGCGTCTTCCAAGAGACCCAGTACTTC.

Concerning this clonotype itself: This may arise from a read error, as a much more abundant clone is one base away. The rearrangement joins TRBV28 to TRBJ2-7; no clear D. The CDR3 extends over 11 amino acids. From germline, CDR1 is MDHEN and CDR2 SYDVKM. CDR3 region: CASSFRYEHYF. CDR3 bases: TGTGCCAGCAGTTTCCGCTACGAGCATTACTTC.

V is TRBV19 and J is TRBJ1-2; D is perhaps TRBD1 (6 bases). Trimming cost V 6 bases and J 2 bases, with 13 bases left between them. The CDR3 is made up of 14 amino acids. CDR1 is LNHDA and CDR2 is SQIVND in the germline V gene (reference sequence). The DNA of the CDR3 is TGTGCCAGTAGACGAGGGGGGACCAACTATGGCTACACCTTC. Amino acids: CASRRGGTNYGYTF.

In this sample, this clonotype turned up many times. This rearrangement joins TRBV5-1 to TRBJ2-3; TRBD2 aligns across 11 bases. The CDR3 sequence is 16 residues long. The ends lost 2 bases at V and 6 bases at J; junction bases unmatched: 8. Per the germline V gene, CDR1 is SGHRS and CDR2 is YFSETQ. The CDR3 DNA reads as TGCGCCAGCAGCTTAACTAGCGGGAGTAATTCGGATACGCAGTATTTT. Encoded protein: CASSLTSGSNSDTQYF. Together with reference TRBV5-1 and TRBJ2-3, the CDR3 gives the full variable domain: KAGVTQTPRYLIKTRGQQVTLSCSPISGHRSVSWYQQTPGQGLQFLFEYFSETQRNKGNFPGRFSGRQFSNSRSEMNVSTLELGDSALYLCASSLTSGSNSDTQYFGPGTRLTVL.

This clonotype has at least ten counts. The chain is built from TRBV5-1 and TRBJ2-1; 8 bases match TRBD1. Germline trimming cut 0 bases from V and 0 bases from J; bases unmatched to any gene: 2. Germline values: CDR1 SGHRS, CDR2 YFSETQ. The length of the CDR3 is 16 residues. CDR3: CASSLGGTGSYNEQFF. The CDR3 DNA sequence: TGCGCCAGCAGCTTGGGTGGGACAGGCTCCTACAATGAGCAGTTCTTC.

This clonotype appeared many times. The gene calls are TRBV20-1 and TRBJ2-7, with TRBD2 matching over 7 bases. Germline CDR1 and CDR2: DFQATT and SNEGSKA (reference sequence). The length of the CDR3 is 13 residues. The V segment lost 5 bases and the J segment 5 bases; nucleotides outside the gene matches: 9. The CDR3 region is CSASRGSRNEQYF. The CDR3 DNA reads TGCAGTGCTTCCCGCGGGAGTAGGAACGAGCAGTACTTC.

This clonotype was recorded many times. Written as DNA, the CDR3 is TGTGCCAGCAGCTACCTGGGACTAGCCCGCACAGATACGCAGTATTTT. Protein product: CASSYLGLARTDTQYF. V is TRBV7-2 and J is TRBJ2-3; 9 bases are shared with TRBD2. The CDR3 runs to 16 residues. The V and J ends lost 4 bases and 1 base, in that order; junction bases with no gene match: 6. CDR1 is SGHTA and CDR2 is FQGNSA in the germline V gene.

The V gene is TRBV4-1, the J gene TRBJ1-1, with D possibly TRBD1 on 5 matching bases. Germline assignment: CDR1 MGHRA and CDR2 YSYEKL. This CDR3 contains 17 residues. The germline V and J ends were trimmed by 0 bases and 0 bases, with 14 bases remaining between them. The CDR3 protein is CASSQEGEPLMNTEAFF. The CDR3 DNA follows: TGCGCCAGCAGCCAAGAGGGGGAGCCCCTAATGAACACTGAAGCTTTCTTT.

This clonotype turned up a few times. A read error may produce the germline difference seen at one junction end. This chain uses TRBV29-1 with TRBJ2-1, with D perhaps matching TRBD1 (6 bases). This CDR3 comprises 14 residues. CDR1 and CDR2 from the germline V gene are SQVTM and ANQGSEA. As DNA, the CDR3 is TGCAGCGTGGAAAGCTGGACAGTGCAGGATCTGGTACTCTTC. As protein: CSVESWTVQDLVLF.